One and the same sample provided the 20 T cell receptor beta chains below, sequenced in a study of blood T cells in healthy people across ages (dated by TCRdb to about 2015). The library was made by 5' RACE. These reads were obtained on an Illumina HiSeq 2500. A second PCR of about 6 to 11 cycles was performed with a sample-barcoded 5' primer and a J-beta primer mix. TCRdb's own reprocessing of the public reads used fastp at Q25 and MiXCR and kept productive beta chains. Duplicate CDR3 protein sequences are folded into a single record with the most common DNA and genes. In this sample the table shows over a million distinct CDR3 sequences, 42% of which occur a single time. The ten largest clones capture roughly 7.9% of the sample. The sample comprised blood. The receptors here all came from a woman between 18 and 29 years old in good health.

The rearrangement links TRBV6-1 to TRBJ1-5, with D possibly TRBD1 on 5 matching bases. The germline V gene has CDR1 MNHNS and CDR2 SASEGT. This CDR3 comprises 15 residues. V dropped 4 bases and J dropped 0 bases, with 10 bases sitting between them. This chain's CDR3 is CASSVGVYSNQPQHF. The DNA of the CDR3 is TGTGCCAGCAGTGTGGGGGTCTATAGCAATCAGCCCCAGCATTTT.

In its sample, this clonotype was seen a few times. The rearrangement links TRBV6-1 to TRBJ2-7; D is unclear. The CDR3 consists of 15 residues. V was clipped by 2 bases and J by 5 bases, with 16 bases between them. Germline assignment: CDR1 MNHNS and CDR2 SASEGT. CDR3 sequence reads: CASSESPRSPHEQYF. DNA for the CDR3: TGTGCCAGCAGTGAAAGTCCCAGGTCGCCGCACGAGCAGTACTTC.

The chain combines TRBV6-4 with TRBJ1-2; D gene unclear. Trimming cost V 10 bases and J 0 bases, with 9 bases left between them. Germline V lookup: CDR1 MRHNA, CDR2 SNTAGT. The CDR3 contains 12 residues. The chain's CDR3 is CAIEYPNYGYTF. For the CDR3, the DNA is TGTGCCATCGAGTACCCTAACTATGGCTACACCTTC.

This chain links TRBV7-6 with TRBJ2-5; maybe TRBD1 (7 bases). The germline V and J ends were trimmed by 0 bases and 11 bases, with 10 bases remaining between them. Per the germline V gene, CDR1 is SGHVS and CDR2 is FNYEAQ. The CDR3 loop spans 12 amino acids. This CDR3 is CASSLASGGQYF. The CDR3 DNA follows: TGTGCCAGCAGCTTAGCCTCAGGGGGGCAGTACTTC.

V and J are TRBV2 and TRBJ1-1; D perhaps matches TRBD1 (5 bases). V lost 4 bases and J lost 3, with 12 bases in between. From germline, CDR1 is SNHLY and CDR2 FYNNEI. The CDR3 extends over 14 amino acids. Here the CDR3 DNA reads TGTGCCAGCAGTGTCCGAGGAGGGGACACTGAAGCTTTCTTT. Residues: CASSVRGGDTEAFF.

V gene TRBV20-1 combines with J gene TRBJ2-1, with D perhaps matching TRBD2 (5 bases). Germline V gene data show CDR1 as DFQATT and CDR2 as SNEGSKA (reference sequence). This CDR3 is 16 amino acids long. V lost 0 bases and J 4 bases, leaving 16 bases between the germline ends. The CDR3 DNA sequence: TGCAGTGCTAGAGATCAGCGGCTAGCCGTGTACAATGAGCAGTTCTTC. This translates into CSARDQRLAVYNEQFF.

This chain connects TRBV6-4 to TRBJ2-3, with TRBD2 matching 10 bases. V shed 3 bases and J 4 bases; nucleotides not matched to a gene: 4. Germline CDR1 reads MRHNA; CDR2 reads SNTAGT. CDR3 length: 15 amino acids. The CDR3 loop is CASSEASGSSDTQYF. Written as DNA, the CDR3 is TGTGCCAGCAGTGAGGCTAGCGGGAGTTCAGATACGCAGTATTTT.

The chain recombines TRBV30 with TRBJ2-5; D uncertain. This CDR3 comprises 19 residues. The V gene's germline CDR1 is GTSNPN and CDR2 SVGIG (reference sequence). V was shortened by 2 bases and J by 2 bases, with 27 bases between the two germline ends. The CDR3 loop is CAWSYWLAAPLTRQETQYF. The CDR3 region has the DNA TGTGCCTGGAGTTACTGGTTGGCGGCGCCCCTCACGCGACAAGAGACCCAGTACTTC.

The sample holds a few counts of this clonotype. The rearrangement uses TRBV10-3 and TRBJ2-1; 7 bases match TRBD2. Matching the DNA end better, TRBJ2-7 makes the J call doubtful. Germline V gene sequence: CDR1 ENHRY, CDR2 SYGVKD. CDR3 size: 14 residues. In nucleotides, the CDR3 is TGTGCCACTGATCCGGGAGGCACCTACAATGAGCAGTACTTC. Translated, it gives CATDPGGTYNEQYF.

The chain recombines TRBV3-1 with TRBJ1-2, with 9 bases fitting TRBD1. Germline CDR1 is LGHDT and CDR2 is YNNKEL (reference sequence). This CDR3 has 15 amino acids. The V and J ends lost 4 bases and 4 bases, in that order; junction bases with no gene match: 7. Here the CDR3 reads CASSRDRVPIYGYTF. CDR3 sequence (DNA): TGTGCCAGCAGCCGGGACAGGGTCCCTATCTATGGCTACACCTTC.

The chain recombines TRBV6-2 or TRBV6-3 with TRBJ1-6; TRBD1 aligns across 8 bases. Trimming at V came to 0 bases and at J to 3 bases, leaving 10 bases not matched to a gene. Germline V lookup: CDR1 MNHEY, CDR2 SVGEGT. This CDR3 spans 19 amino acids. CDR3 sequence (DNA): TGTGCCAGCAGTTACTCGACAGGGACAGGTGACGACTATAATTCACCCCTCCACTTT. It codes for CASSYSTGTGDDYNSPLHF.

J is TRBJ2-3 and V is TRBV7-2; D may match TRBD1 or TRBD2 (5 bases each). From germline, CDR1 is SGHTA and CDR2 FQGNSA. The ends were cut back, 8 bases at V and 6 bases at J, with 18 bases in the middle. The CDR3 sequence is 14 residues long. The CDR3 bases are TGTGCCAGCGGCCGGGACCTAATAAGGGATACGCAGTATTTT. Protein: CASGRDLIRDTQYF.

The sample holds one count of this clonotype. The CDR3 ends on some other residue instead of the conserved phenylalanine or tryptophan, so this is likely a read error. The gene calls are TRBV20-1 and TRBJ1-4; D gene unclear. The V end was cut by 0 bases, the J end by 2 bases, with 16 bases between. The CDR3 totals 17 residues. Germline V CDR1 and CDR2: DFQATT, SNEGSKA (reference sequence). As DNA, the CDR3 is TGCAGTGCTAGAGATTCGGTGGTCGGAATTACTAATGAAAAACTGTTTTCT. Amino acid sequence: CSARDSVVGITNEKLFS.

This clonotype was observed a handful of times. CDR3 protein: CSATDADEQFF. The CDR3 bases are TGCAGTGCTACGGACGCGGATGAGCAGTTCTTC. The V gene is TRBV20-1, the J gene TRBJ2-1; D remains unclear. Germline values: CDR1 DFQATT, CDR2 SNEGSKA (reference sequence). The CDR3 runs to 11 residues. V lost 4 bases and J 8 bases, leaving 9 bases between the germline ends.

The CDR3 nucleotides are TGCGCCAGCAGTGAGATGGGGGCACAGAACACCGGGGAGCTGTTTTTT. Translation gives CASSEMGAQNTGELFF. The chain employs TRBV10-1 and TRBJ2-2; weak D call: TRBD1 (6 bases). Trimming left V 2 bases short and J 1 base short, with 11 bases between. Germline V CDR1 and CDR2: WNHNN, SYGVQD (reference sequence). The CDR3 contains 16 residues.

This clonotype was counted a few times. J is TRBJ1-5 and V is TRBV10-3; D not resolved. The V end lost 2 bases, the J end lost 2 bases, and 10 bases lay between the germline ends. Germline-derived CDR1 and CDR2 are ENHRY and SYGVKD. CDR3 length: 15 residues. This CDR3 reads CAISETYSGNQPQHF. The CDR3 nucleotides are TGTGCCATCAGTGAGACCTACAGTGGCAATCAGCCCCAGCATTTT.

This clonotype was picked up a small number of times. The V and J genes are TRBV28 and TRBJ2-7; D possibly uses TRBD1 or TRBD2 (5 bases each). Trimming took 8 bases from V and 0 from J, leaving 14 bases between them. The CDR3 length is 14 residues. Per the germline V gene, CDR1 is MDHEN and CDR2 is SYDVKM. CDR3: CASRAGTHSYEQYF. The CDR3 DNA is TGTGCCAGCCGAGCCGGGACCCACTCCTACGAGCAGTACTTC.

The genes are TRBV15 and TRBJ2-4, with D unclear. The tail of the sequence fits TRBJ2-7 better, so the J call may be wrong. Germline values: CDR1 LNHNV, CDR2 YYDKDF (reference sequence). The length of the CDR3 is 13 residues. CDR3 DNA: TGTGCCACCAGCAGAGATTTGGGCCACGAGCAGTACTTC. This gives the protein CATSRDLGHEQYF.

This clonotype appeared many times. V is TRBV20-1 and J is TRBJ2-7; D is possibly TRBD1 (7 bases). The CDR3 has 13 residues. The V and J ends lost 6 bases and 4 bases respectively, with 16 bases between them. Germline CDR1 DFQATT, CDR2 SNEGSKA (reference sequence). The CDR3 DNA reads TGCAGTGCCGCCCCGACAGGGAGGTACGAGCAGTACTTC. This sequence encodes CSAAPTGRYEQYF.

The V and J genes are TRBV9 and TRBJ2-7; D is ambiguous. V was trimmed by 10 bases and J by 0 bases, leaving 11 bases between them. Germline lookup yields CDR1 SGDLS and CDR2 YYNGEE. This CDR3 contains 12 residues. The CDR3 here is CAGGDDSYEQYF. In nucleotides, the CDR3 is TGTGCCGGCGGTGACGACTCCTACGAGCAGTACTTC.